This T cell receptor beta chain was observed in a study of blood T cell repertoires in COVID-19. Germline CDR1 MNHNS, CDR2 SASEGT. The CDR3 contains 14 residues. V lost 0 bases to trimming and J lost 2 bases, with 7 bases between them. Profiling relied on immunoSEQ multiplex PCR, and the TCRdb table lists in-frame clones only, not all of them. The sample gives 60,000 to 70,000 clones, over 75% of which show up once; roughly 1.2% is in the top ten. Sequencing was performed on peripheral blood. This sequence joins TRBV6-1 and TRBJ1-2, with no clear D. The TCR originated in a woman aged 60-75 years with acute or convalescent COVID-19. CDR3 region: CASSEATRNYGYTF. The DNA for the CDR3 is TGTGCCAGCAGTGAAGCCACCCGGAACTATGGCTACACCTTC.